The 9 T cell receptor beta chains below were found in one sample sequenced in a study of CD8 T cells in Susac syndrome. With random hexamers, 0.5 to 1 ug RNA was reverse transcribed. TCRdb re-called the immunoSEQ multiplex PCR reads through MiXCR, storing one row per CDR3 protein. The table includes hundreds of thousands of distinct CDR3 sequences, more than 80% detected once. The sequenced sample consisted of CD8+ T cells from PBMCs. Every receptor here comes from a human donor with multiple sclerosis.

The chain uses TRBV28 and TRBJ2-7, with 11 positions matching TRBD1. Germline trimming cut 7 bases from V and 5 bases from J; bases unmatched to any gene: 7. The CDR3 totals 14 residues. Germline assignment: CDR1 MDHEN and CDR2 SYDVKM. CDR3 bases: TGTGCCAGCACCTCGGACAGGGGGCTGGACGAGCAGTACTTC. This sequence encodes CASTSDRGLDEQYF.

The chain couples TRBV10-3 to TRBJ2-3; 9 positions agree with TRBD1. This CDR3 is built from 15 residues. The junction had 12 bases not matched to a gene; V was cut back by 10 bases and J by 4 bases. CDR1 and CDR2 (germline): ENHRY, SYGVKD. The CDR3 coding sequence is TGTGCCACCAACCCACAGGGGGCGGGTGCAGATACGCAGTATTTT. Its protein product is CATNPQGAGADTQYF.

This chain links TRBV20-1 with TRBJ2-5; 15 bases are shared with TRBD2. This CDR3 region has 24 residues. CDR1 DFQATT and CDR2 SNEGSKA come from the germline V gene (reference sequence). With V trimmed by 1 base and J by 4 bases, 28 bases remained unmatched. CDR3 sequence (DNA): TGCAGTGCTAGAGGAGACTTTAACAGTATAGGGGGACTAGCGGGAGGCCAGCCCCCAGAGACCCAGTACTTC. Its translation: CSARGDFNSIGGLAGGQPPETQYF.

The chain couples TRBV12-3 or TRBV12-4 to TRBJ1-3, with D perhaps TRBD1 (6 bases). Trimming took 8 bases from V and 4 from J, leaving 12 bases between them. The CDR3 has 13 residues. The CDR3 is CASSWGLGNTIYF. The DNA of the CDR3 is TGTGCCAGCTCCTGGGGGCTAGGAAACACCATATATTTT.

The chain uses TRBV29-1 and TRBJ2-7; weak D call: TRBD2 (6 bases). Germline lookup yields CDR1 SQVTM and CDR2 ANQGSEA. The ends were cut back, 7 bases at V and 6 bases at J, with 16 bases in the middle. This CDR3 has 12 amino acids. In DNA, the CDR3 is TGCAGCGCTCTGGAGGGAACGGGCGAGCAGTACTTC. Its translation: CSALEGTGEQYF.

V is TRBV6-5 and J is TRBJ2-5; a weak D match, TRBD1 (6 bases). The germline V and J ends were trimmed by 7 bases and 0 bases, with 12 bases remaining between them. The CDR3 loop spans 14 amino acids. Germline lookup yields CDR1 MNHEY and CDR2 SVGAGI. CDR3 loop: CASTAWDNQETQYF. The CDR3 DNA sequence: TGTGCCAGCACCGCGTGGGACAACCAAGAGACCCAGTACTTC.

The chain links TRBV10-3 to TRBJ1-4; tentatively, D is TRBD1 (5 bases). The CDR3 runs 12 residues. V lost 10 bases and J lost 5, with 11 bases in between. CDR1 ENHRY and CDR2 SYGVKD come from the germline V gene. The CDR3, as DNA: TGTGCCACCAGAGGGGAGAATGAAAAACTGTTTTTT. Amino acid sequence: CATRGENEKLFF.

This clonotype was detected once. The J gene is TRBJ2-3, the V gene TRBV27; the match to TRBD2 covers 14 bases. Trimming cost V 8 bases and J 2 bases; bases outside gene matches: 9. The length of the CDR3 is 17 residues. The V gene's germline CDR1 is MNHEY and CDR2 SMNVEV (reference sequence). As DNA, the CDR3 is TGTGCCAGCCAGCCCCGACTAGCGGGAGGGCCCACAGATACGCAGTATTTT. Its protein is CASQPRLAGGPTDTQYF.

The rearrangement joins TRBV5-6 to TRBJ2-6; D gene unclear. CDR3 size: 17 residues. V was trimmed by 0 bases and J by 0 bases, leaving 10 bases between them. CDR1 is SGHDT and CDR2 is YYEEEE in the germline V gene. The CDR3 DNA reads as TGTGCCAGCAGCTTGGCCCAAGTTAGCTCTGGGGCCAACGTCCTGACTTTC. Protein: CASSLAQVSSGANVLTF.